Described below is a single T cell receptor beta chain sequence and its context. The antigen remains undetermined. With no exception, relapse followed autologous stem cell transplantation in all patients, and brentuximab vedotin exposure varied. The data were obtained in a study of PD-1 blockade in classical Hodgkin lymphoma. Study-level results: Newly diagnosed and completely responding patients shared comparable baseline diversity. Reports described newly diagnosed patients as having lower baseline TCR diversity than healthy donors. What caused the repertoire differences, perhaps disease activity or prior therapy, remains undefined.

Method: immunoSEQ multiplex PCR; TCRdb's copy keeps in-frame clones and lacks some. The repertoire holds 130,000 to 150,000 clones, with about 78% as singletons. Sequenced material: peripheral blood mononuclear cells (PBMCs), taken before the second cycle of nivolumab. This TCR came from a human donor with classical Hodgkin lymphoma.

CDR3 region: CATSRAPGRANVLTF. Written as DNA, the CDR3 is TGTGCCACCAGCAGAGCCCCCGGTAGGGCCAACGTCCTGACTTTC. The chain recombines TRBV15 with TRBJ2-6; D is undetermined. CDR3 size: 15 residues. The germline V gene has CDR1 LNHNV and CDR2 YYDKDF (reference sequence). With 1 base removed from V and 5 bases from J, the gap between germline ends came to 9 bases.